A selection of T cell receptor beta chains follows, all from one sample in a study of T-cell memory formation after mild COVID-19. TCRdb processed the 5' RACE reads anew with MiXCR; each CDR3 protein has one entry. Seen here are hundreds of thousands of distinct CDR3 sequences, more than 20% observed once, and the top ten hold approximately 13%. Specimen: PBMCs or a T cell subset sorted from them (not recorded which). The receptors shown here come from an adult woman who had mild COVID-19 (a few samples of this study predate the infection). Cell type and time point are not known. Both conserved end residues are part of each CDR3. Each record gives: D gene, J gene, V gene, CDR3 protein. A D gene is named only where the DNA matches it firmly.

d_gene: TRBD2
j_gene: TRBJ2-2
v_gene: TRBV27
CDR3aa: CASSQRGGSTGELFF

d_gene: NA
j_gene: TRBJ2-5
v_gene: TRBV7-7
CDR3aa: CASSPIGTGGTQYF

d_gene: NA
j_gene: TRBJ2-1
v_gene: TRBV7-2
CDR3aa: CASSNQAGHNEQFF

d_gene: NA
j_gene: TRBJ1-2
v_gene: TRBV6-6
CDR3aa: CASSYSGRLGSYNYGYTF

d_gene: TRBD2
j_gene: TRBJ2-3
v_gene: TRBV6-1
CDR3aa: CASAPSGEHTQYF

d_gene: NA
j_gene: TRBJ2-2
v_gene: TRBV9
CDR3aa: CASSVVDTGELFF

d_gene: TRBD1
j_gene: TRBJ2-5
v_gene: TRBV4-1
CDR3aa: CASSQRNLTGTETQYF

d_gene: NA
j_gene: TRBJ1-4
v_gene: TRBV18
CDR3aa: CASSPPAANEKLFF

d_gene: NA
j_gene: TRBJ2-1
v_gene: TRBV7-3
CDR3aa: CASRAPPWGEQFF

d_gene: TRBD2
j_gene: TRBJ2-1
v_gene: TRBV12-3/TRBV12-4
CDR3aa: CASSTRLLAGTSGHSSYNEQFF

d_gene: TRBD1
j_gene: TRBJ1-2
v_gene: TRBV18
CDR3aa: CASSPPAGGIGYTF

d_gene: NA
j_gene: TRBJ1-1
v_gene: TRBV25-1
CDR3aa: CATATGASTEAFF

d_gene: NA
j_gene: TRBJ2-6
v_gene: TRBV12-3/TRBV12-4
CDR3aa: CASSLGYGSYSGANVLTF

d_gene: TRBD2
j_gene: TRBJ2-1
v_gene: TRBV12-3/TRBV12-4
CDR3aa: CASSLDGGAYNEQFF

d_gene: NA
j_gene: TRBJ2-5
v_gene: TRBV30
CDR3aa: CAWSWGQRTFGETQYF

d_gene: TRBD1
j_gene: TRBJ2-4
v_gene: TRBV7-9
CDR3aa: CASSPWDRVERYIQYF